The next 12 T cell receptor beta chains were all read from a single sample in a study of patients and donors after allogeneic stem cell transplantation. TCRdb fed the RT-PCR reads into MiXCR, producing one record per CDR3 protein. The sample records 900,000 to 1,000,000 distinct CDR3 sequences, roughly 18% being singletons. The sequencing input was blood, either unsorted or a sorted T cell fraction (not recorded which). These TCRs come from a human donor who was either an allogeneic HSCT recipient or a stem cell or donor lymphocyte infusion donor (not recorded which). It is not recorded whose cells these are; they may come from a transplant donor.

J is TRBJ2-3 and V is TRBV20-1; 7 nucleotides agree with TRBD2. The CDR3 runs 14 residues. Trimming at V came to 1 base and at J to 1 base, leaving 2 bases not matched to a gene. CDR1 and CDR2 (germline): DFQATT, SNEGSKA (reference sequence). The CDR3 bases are TGCAGTGCTAGAGCGCTAGCGGGCACAGATACGCAGTATTTT. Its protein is CSARALAGTDTQYF.

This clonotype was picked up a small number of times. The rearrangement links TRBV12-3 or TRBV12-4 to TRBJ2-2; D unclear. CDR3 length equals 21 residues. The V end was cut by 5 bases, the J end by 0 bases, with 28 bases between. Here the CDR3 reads CASSLDRGPVRASSNTGELFF. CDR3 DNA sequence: TGTGCCAGCAGTCTAGACCGTGGGCCGGTTCGGGCCAGCTCGAACACCGGGGAGCTGTTTTTT.

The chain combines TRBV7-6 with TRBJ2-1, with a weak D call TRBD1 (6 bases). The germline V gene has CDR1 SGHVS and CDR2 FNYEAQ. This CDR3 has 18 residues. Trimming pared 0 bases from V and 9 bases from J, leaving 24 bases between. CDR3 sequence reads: CASSLALRGSGTPSEQFF. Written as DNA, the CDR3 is TGTGCCAGCAGCTTAGCGCTTAGGGGGAGTGGTACCCCCAGTGAGCAGTTCTTC.

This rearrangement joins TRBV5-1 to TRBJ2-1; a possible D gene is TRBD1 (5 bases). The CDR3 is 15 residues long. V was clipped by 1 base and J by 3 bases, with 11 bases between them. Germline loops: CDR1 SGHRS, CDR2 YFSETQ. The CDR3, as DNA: TGCGCCAGCAGCTTGTGGGCCGACAGCTACAATGAGCAGTTCTTC. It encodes CASSLWADSYNEQFF.

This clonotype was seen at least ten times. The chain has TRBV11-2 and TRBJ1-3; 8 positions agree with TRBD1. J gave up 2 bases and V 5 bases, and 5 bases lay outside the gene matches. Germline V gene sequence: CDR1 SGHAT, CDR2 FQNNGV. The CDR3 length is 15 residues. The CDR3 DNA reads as TGTGCCAGCAGCCTAAGCAGGGGGCCTGGAAACACCATATATTTT. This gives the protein CASSLSRGPGNTIYF.

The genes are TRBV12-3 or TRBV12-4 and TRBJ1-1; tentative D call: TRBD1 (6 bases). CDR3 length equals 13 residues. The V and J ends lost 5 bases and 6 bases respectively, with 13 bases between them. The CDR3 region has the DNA TGTGCCAGCAGTCACACAGGGCCCCCTGAAGCTTTCTTT. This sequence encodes CASSHTGPPEAFF.

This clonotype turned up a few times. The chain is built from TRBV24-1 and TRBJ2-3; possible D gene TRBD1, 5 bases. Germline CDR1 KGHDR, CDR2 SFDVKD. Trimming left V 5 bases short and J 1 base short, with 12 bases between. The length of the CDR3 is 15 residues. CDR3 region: CATSVKNRRTDTQYF. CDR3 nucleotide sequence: TGTGCCACCAGTGTCAAGAACAGGCGCACAGATACGCAGTATTTT.

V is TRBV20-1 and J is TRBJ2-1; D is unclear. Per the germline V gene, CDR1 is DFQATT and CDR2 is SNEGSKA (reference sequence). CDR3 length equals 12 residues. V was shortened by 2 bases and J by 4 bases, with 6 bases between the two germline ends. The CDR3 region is CSARQEYNEQFF. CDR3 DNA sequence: TGCAGTGCTAGACAGGAATACAATGAGCAGTTCTTC.

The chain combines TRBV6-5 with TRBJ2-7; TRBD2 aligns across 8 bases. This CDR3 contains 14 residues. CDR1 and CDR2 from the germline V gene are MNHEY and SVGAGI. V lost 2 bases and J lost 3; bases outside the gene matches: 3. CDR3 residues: CASSYEGLGYEQYF. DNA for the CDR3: TGTGCCAGCAGTTACGAGGGACTAGGCTACGAGCAGTACTTC.

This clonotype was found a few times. DNA for the CDR3: TGTGCCAGCAGCCCTCAGTTGGGGGGACTCCAAGAGACCCAGTACTTC. Protein: CASSPQLGGLQETQYF. The chain is built from TRBV9 and TRBJ2-5; the D gene is possibly TRBD2 (6 bases). This CDR3 has 16 residues. Germline V gene lookup returns CDR1 SGDLS and CDR2 YYNGEE. Trimming left V 4 bases short and J 1 base short, with 17 bases between. Based on the CDR3 plus reference TRBV9 and TRBJ2-5, the full variable domain is DSGVTQTPKHLITATGQRVTLRCSPRSGDLSVYWYQQSLDQGLQFLIQYYNGEERAKGNILERFSAQQFPDLHSELNLSSLELGDSALYFCASSPQLGGLQETQYFGPGTRLLVL.

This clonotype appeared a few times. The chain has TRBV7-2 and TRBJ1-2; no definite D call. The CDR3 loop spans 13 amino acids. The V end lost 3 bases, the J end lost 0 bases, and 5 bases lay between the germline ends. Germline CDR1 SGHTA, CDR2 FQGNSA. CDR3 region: CASSLVANYGYTF. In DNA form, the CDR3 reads TGTGCCAGCAGCTTGGTAGCTAACTATGGCTACACCTTC.

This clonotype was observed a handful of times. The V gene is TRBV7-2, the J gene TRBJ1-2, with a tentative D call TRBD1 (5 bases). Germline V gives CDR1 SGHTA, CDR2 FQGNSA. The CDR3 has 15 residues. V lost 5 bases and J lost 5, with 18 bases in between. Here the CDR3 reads CASSRPGRGEYGYTF. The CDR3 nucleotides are TGTGCCAGCAGCCGACCAGGACGAGGGGAATATGGCTACACCTTC.